The entry below describes one T cell receptor beta chain. The clone's antigen remains unknown. One base away there is no much larger clone; base qualities are not given. The time point label corresponds to: about 28 days (+/-7) after the second vaccine dose. AZD1222 recipients given second doses at about 4 weeks or at about 12 weeks were pooled, since spike-specific TCR depth and breadth were not found to differ between the two schedules. Vaccinee samples were obtained from the UK trials COV001 and COV002, which included a single-blind randomized controlled phase 2/3 trial of AZD1222 (ChAdOx1 nCoV-19) in healthy adults. Trial participant PBMC samples were collected at day 0 and day 28 after the second dose for TCRbeta chain sequencing. The CDR3 regions of human TCRbeta chains were analyzed by immunosequencing. The published analysis was carried out like this. TCRs in the repertoires were compared against a reference library of SARS-CoV-2-specific TCRs that had been generated with the MIRA antigen-specificity platform. Breadth was defined as the fraction of unique TCRs that were SARS-CoV-2-associated. Depth was defined as the fraction of total T cells that were SARS-CoV-2-associated. Using the MIRA data, each spike-specific TCR was mapped to the spike region that the TCR reacts to and placed in a CD4 or CD8 class. Log10-transformed breadth and depth values were compared by one-way ANOVA with Sidak's multiple comparisons tests. TCRdb retrieved this table from immuneACCESS and kept in-frame rearrangements only. Not all clones are present; in checked studies, unresolved V genes account for under half, and no reason is known for the remainder. Clone size and V and J calls were adopted from that table, with D and trimming inferred from the DNA. The sample records about 140,000 clones, around 93% of which are singletons. 3.5% to 4.5% of the sample is in the top ten clones.

Trimming removed 0 bases from V and 3 bases from J, leaving 12 bases between the germline ends. For CDR1 and CDR2, the germline V gene lists SGHDT and YYEEEE. The CDR3 contains 15 residues, cysteine and phenylalanine counted. Only the CDR3 part of the read is kept: 45 bases, read in frame from the first base. The data were taken from a study of T cell responses to AZD1222 COVID-19 vaccine (dated by TCRdb to about 2021). Broadly, across the study: TCR sequencing covered over 230 trial participants: nearly 210 given two doses of AZD1222 and 26 given two doses of MenACWY control vaccine. Trial participants were enrolled by age into subgroups of 18-55, 56-69 and 70-plus years, and about 150, 27 and 61 TCR-sequenced participants, respectively, were included in these subgroups. What the research found in general, with its limitations: Most participants were white British and females outnumbered males, and the authors suggested that clonal diversity may have been underestimated. Because no samples from the day 14 peak response were available, repertoires could be characterized only after the peak T cell response. A significant rise in spike-specific TCR breadth and depth was observed after two AZD1222 doses relative to day 0 and relative to MenACWY recipients. Conclusions about previously exposed vaccinees were limited because only 6 or 7 AZD1222 recipients were SARS-CoV-2 seropositive at baseline. The 56-69-year group was small, and its depth increase did not reach significance, likely because of low power. Nearly half of unique spike-specific TCRs reportedly recognized epitopes outside regions mutated in the B.1.351 and B.1.1.7 variants. Vaccine-associated CD4 TCRs spanned the whole spike protein, with dominant responses in regions 160-218 and 743-854.

The sequence is built from TRBV5-6 and TRBJ1-2, with a tentative D gene TRBD1 over 5 matching bases. Sequenced material: peripheral blood, taken 28 days after the second AZD1222 dose. This TCR was recovered from an adult who received the AZD1222 COVID-19 vaccine. Here is the DNA: TGTGCCAGCAGCTTGGCCCGGGGCAGCTACTATGGCTACACCTTC. It translates to CASSLARGSYYGYTF.